The entry that follows covers one TCR beta chain sequence. Its antigen is unknown. Per-base qualities were not stored, and no clone one base away is much larger. Unmatched junction bases come to 4, with V trimmed by 4 bases and J by 3 bases. Per the germline V gene, KGHDR is the CDR1 and SFDVKD is the CDR2. The CDR3 runs 14 amino acids, cysteine and phenylalanine included. The retained sequence is limited to the CDR3, 42 bases, with the frame set at the first base. TCRbeta CDR3 regions were amplified from genomic DNA by means of the immunoSEQ Assay, a bias-controlled multiplex PCR. As for the authors' bioinformatics: Within the assay, amplification of reference gene primers was used to estimate how many nucleated cells each sample contained. To quantify the absolute abundance of each unique TCRbeta CDR3 rearrangement, sequence reads were collapsed and filtered. Productive Simpson clonality was computed per sample as the square root of Simpson's diversity index over productive rearrangements. TCRdb mirrors the immuneACCESS table, restricted to in-frame sequences. Some clones are absent from its copies; in checked studies, under half trace to an unresolved V gene, and the reason for the others is unknown. V, J and clone size reflect that table, while D and trimming were determined from the DNA. The sample table contains some 96,000 clones; only one count was recorded for roughly 85% of them. The leading ten clones occupy roughly 31% of the sample.

Collaborating institutions collected whole blood in K2EDTA tubes following their own protocols. For TCRbeta analysis, collaborator samples were shipped as frozen whole blood, as isolated PBMCs, or as DNA extracted from either sample type. The data originate from a study of blood T cell repertoires in COVID-19 (dated by TCRdb to 2019 to 2021). For the study in its entirety: Collaborator samples came from the United States, Italy and Spain and covered acute and convalescent phases of COVID-19. The material from the prospective study consisted of cDNA or gDNA derived from T cells, B-cell-depleted T cells, or PBMCs. The dataset comprised deeply sampled blood TCRbeta repertoires from subjects exposed to, actively infected with, or recovered from COVID-19. A freely available public database, intended as a resource for researchers studying the immune response to SARS-CoV-2, is where the repertoires were released. Samples were obtained from the ongoing ImmuneRACE study (first 160 participants) and from approximately 1,200 subjects provided by 6 global collaborators. A de-identified subject ID, COVID-19 status, age in years and sex were almost always included in the sample metadata. Where HLA class I and class II types were available, the types were taken from metadata supplied by the sample provider, not from assay-based typing. Findings and caveats that apply to the study as a whole: Clinical and demographic metadata were provided uncurated, with the amount varying by source and participant.

Sequencing input: peripheral blood. This TCR was sampled from a man in his sixties or seventies with active or convalescent COVID-19. Recombination connected TRBV24-1 to TRBJ1-2, and 7 bases in between align with TRBD1. The DNA sequence is given as TGTGCCACCAGTGACTACACAGGGGACTATGGCTACACCTTC. It translates as CATSDYTGDYGYTF.